This T cell receptor beta chain came from a study of T cell responses to AZD1222 COVID-19 vaccine. Study outcomes and limitations: Scientists sampled the repertoires only once the peak T cell response had passed. Vaccination with two AZD1222 doses was followed by a rise in Spike-specific TCR breadth and depth. Spike as a whole was targeted by vaccine-associated CD4 TCRs, dominant at 160-218 and 743-854.

Note on this clone: As yet, its antigen is unknown.

The CDR3 has 17 residues. Trimming pared 1 base from V and 0 bases from J, leaving 13 bases between. The germline CDR1 and CDR2 sequences are SGHVS and FQNEAQ. The method was immunoSEQ multiplex PCR; TCRdb's version includes in-frame clones alone and lacks a portion of them. The sample lists some 170,000 clones, approximately 93% occurring once. The TCR originated in an adult in good health. Source: peripheral blood, taken on day 0 of AZD1222 vaccination. This chain connects TRBV7-8 to TRBJ2-1, with D possibly being TRBD1 (5 bases). CDR3 coding DNA: TGTGCCAGCAGCTTAGGGGGCGGCGCCGTCTCCTACAATGAGCAGTTCTTC. This encodes CASSLGGGAVSYNEQFF. Full variable domain (remainder filled in from reference TRBV7-8 and TRBJ2-1): GAGVSQSPRYKVAKRGQDVALRCDPISGHVSLFWYQQALGQGPEFLTYFQNEAQLDKSGLPSDRFFAERPEGSVSTLKIQRTQQEDSAVYLCASSLGGGAVSYNEQFFGPGTRLTVL.